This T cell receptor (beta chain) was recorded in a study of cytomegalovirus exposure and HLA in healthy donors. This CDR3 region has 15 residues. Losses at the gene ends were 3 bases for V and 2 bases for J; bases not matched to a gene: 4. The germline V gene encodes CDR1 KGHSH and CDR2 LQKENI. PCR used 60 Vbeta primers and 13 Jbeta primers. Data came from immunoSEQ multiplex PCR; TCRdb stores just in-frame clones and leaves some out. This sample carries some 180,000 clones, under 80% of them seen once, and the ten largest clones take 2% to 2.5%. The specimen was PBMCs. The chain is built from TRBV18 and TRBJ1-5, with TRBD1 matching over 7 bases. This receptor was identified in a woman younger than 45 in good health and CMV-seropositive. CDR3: CASSPTGVGNQPQHF. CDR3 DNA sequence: TGTGCCAGCTCACCTACAGGGGTCGGCAATCAGCCCCAGCATTTT. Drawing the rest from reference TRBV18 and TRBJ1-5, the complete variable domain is NAGVMQNPRHLVRRRGQEARLRCSPMKGHSHVYWYRQLPEEGLKFMVYLQKENIIDESGMPKERFSAEFPKEGPSILRIQQVVRGDSAAYFCASSPTGVGNQPQHFGDGTRLSIL.